Presented here are 4 T cell receptor beta chains from one specimen sequenced in a study of blood T cell repertoires in COVID-19. Sequencing was performed with immunoSEQ multiplex PCR; in TCRdb, only in-frame clones are kept and a portion is missing. The sample consists of under 250,000 clones, 85% to 90% of them appearing once. Sequencing input: PBMCs or T cells enriched from blood (not recorded which). These TCRs come from a man aged 35 to 55 who had recovered from COVID-19.

This sequence joins TRBV6-4 and TRBJ2-1; 7 positions agree with TRBD2. The CDR3 contains 16 residues. Germline values: CDR1 MRHNA, CDR2 SNTAGT. J gave up 0 bases and V 2 bases, and 4 bases lay outside the gene matches. The chain's CDR3 is CASSDAPSGSYNEQFF. DNA for the CDR3: TGTGCCAGCAGTGACGCTCCTAGCGGCTCCTACAATGAGCAGTTCTTC.

J is TRBJ1-1 and V is TRBV7-2, with a tentative D call TRBD1 (5 bases). This CDR3 comprises 15 residues. Germline V lookup: CDR1 SGHTA, CDR2 FQGNSA. Trimming took 1 base from V and 5 from J, leaving 14 bases between them. The CDR3, as DNA: TGTGCCAGCAGCTTAGATGGCGGGGGGGTAACTGAAGCTTTCTTT. This translates into CASSLDGGGVTEAFF.

The chain uses TRBV24-1 and TRBJ2-7, with 8 bases identical to TRBD1. The CDR3 has 14 residues. Germline assignment: CDR1 KGHDR and CDR2 SFDVKD. The junction had 5 bases not matched to a gene; V was cut back by 6 bases and J by 2 bases. The CDR3: CATSPGGDPYEQYF. CDR3 bases: TGTGCCACCAGTCCAGGGGGCGACCCCTACGAGCAGTACTTC.

The V call is TRBV7-3, the J call TRBJ2-1, with D unresolved. The CDR3 totals 15 residues. The germline V gene has CDR1 SGHTA and CDR2 FQGTGA. Trimming removed 2 bases from V and 8 bases from J, with 16 bases in between. The CDR3, as DNA: TGTGCCAGCAGCTTAGAAGGCCTAGTTGGTCATGAGCAGTTCTTC. Amino acids: CASSLEGLVGHEQFF.